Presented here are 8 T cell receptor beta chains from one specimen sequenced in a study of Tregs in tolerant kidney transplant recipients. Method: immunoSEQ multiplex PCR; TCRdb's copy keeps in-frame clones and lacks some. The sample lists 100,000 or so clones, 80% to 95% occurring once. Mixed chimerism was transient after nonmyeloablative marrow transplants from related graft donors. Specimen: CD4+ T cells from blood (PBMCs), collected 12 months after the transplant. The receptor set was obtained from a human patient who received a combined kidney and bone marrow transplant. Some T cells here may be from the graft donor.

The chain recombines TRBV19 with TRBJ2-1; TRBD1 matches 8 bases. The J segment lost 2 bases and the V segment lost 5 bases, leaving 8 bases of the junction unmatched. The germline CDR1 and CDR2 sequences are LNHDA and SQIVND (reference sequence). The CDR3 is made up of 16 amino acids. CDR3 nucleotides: TGTGCCAGTAGTCTCAGGGGGCCCTTTCCCTACAATGAGCAGTTCTTC. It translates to CASSLRGPFPYNEQFF.

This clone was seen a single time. The CDR3 region is CAWTSGRAAHEQYF. The CDR3 DNA reads as TGTGCCTGGACTAGCGGGAGGGCCGCCCACGAGCAGTACTTC. The chain carries TRBV30 and TRBJ2-7; 12 bases match TRBD2. V shed 4 bases, J shed 5 bases, and the junction held 6 bases outside the gene matches. Per germline, CDR1 GTSNPN and CDR2 SVGIG (reference sequence). The CDR3 runs to 14 residues.

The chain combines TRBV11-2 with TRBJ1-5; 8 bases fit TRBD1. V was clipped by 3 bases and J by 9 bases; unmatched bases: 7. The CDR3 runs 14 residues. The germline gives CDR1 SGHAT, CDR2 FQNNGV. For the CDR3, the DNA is TGTGCCAGCAGCTTGTCAGGGGGCCGTCGGCCCCAGCATTTT. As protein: CASSLSGGRRPQHF.

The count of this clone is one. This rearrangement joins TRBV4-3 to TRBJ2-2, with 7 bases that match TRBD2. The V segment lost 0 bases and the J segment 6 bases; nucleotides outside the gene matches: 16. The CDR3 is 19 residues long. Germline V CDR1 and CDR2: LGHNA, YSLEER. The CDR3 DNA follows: TGCGCCAGCAGCCAAGAGTTCGTGGGCGGGGGACTTGACTCCGGGGAGCTGTTTTTT. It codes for CASSQEFVGGGLDSGELFF.

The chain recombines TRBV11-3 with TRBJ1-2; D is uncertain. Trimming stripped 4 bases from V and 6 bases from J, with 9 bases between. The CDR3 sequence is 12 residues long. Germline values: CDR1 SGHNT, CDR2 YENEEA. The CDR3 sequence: CASSSAADGYTF. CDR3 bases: TGTGCCAGCAGCTCGGCGGCGGATGGCTACACCTTC.

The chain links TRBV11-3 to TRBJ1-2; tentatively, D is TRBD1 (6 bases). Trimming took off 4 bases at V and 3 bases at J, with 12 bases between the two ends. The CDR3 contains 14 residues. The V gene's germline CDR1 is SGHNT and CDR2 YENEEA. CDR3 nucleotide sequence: TGTGCCAGCAGCTGGGGTGGGGGCCACTATGGCTACACCTTC. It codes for CASSWGGGHYGYTF.

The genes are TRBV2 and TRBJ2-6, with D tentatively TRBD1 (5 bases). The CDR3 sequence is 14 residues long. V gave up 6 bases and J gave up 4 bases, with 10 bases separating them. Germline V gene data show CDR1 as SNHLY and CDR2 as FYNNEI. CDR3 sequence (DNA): TGTGCCAGCAGAGCAGGGCCCGGGGCCAACGTCCTGACTTTC. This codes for CASRAGPGANVLTF. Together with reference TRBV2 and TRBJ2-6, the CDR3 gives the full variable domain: EPEVTQTPSHQVTQMGQEVILRCVPISNHLYFYWYRQILGQKVEFLVSFYNNEISEKSEIFDDQFSVERPDGSNFTLKIRSTKLEDSAMYFCASRAGPGANVLTFGAGSRLTVL.

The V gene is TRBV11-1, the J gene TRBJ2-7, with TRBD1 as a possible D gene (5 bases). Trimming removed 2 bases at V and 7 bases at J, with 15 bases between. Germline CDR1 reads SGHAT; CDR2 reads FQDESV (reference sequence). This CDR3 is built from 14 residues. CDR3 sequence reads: CASSLWAGPGEQYF. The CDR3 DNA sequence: TGTGCCAGCAGCTTATGGGCAGGGCCAGGAGAGCAGTACTTC.